This T cell receptor (beta chain) was sequenced during a study of beta chain features in type 1 diabetes. As for the study in general: No patient-donor differences in age, gender, total cells or subset yield.

General observations from the study: An over-representation of cells with high TCR expression could result from cDNA sequencing. The study found moderately but significantly shorter TCRB CDR3s in all four CD4+ subsets of Type 1 diabetes patients. Within patients, naive, central memory and Treg TCRB repertoires seemed more similar than within healthy donors.

Regarding this clone: Its antigen is currently unknown.

Trimming pared 3 bases from V and 8 bases from J, leaving 10 bases between. CDR3 length: 13 residues. CDR1 SSHAT and CDR2 FNYEAQ come from the germline V gene (reference sequence). Reverse transcribing all isolated RNA meant expressed TCRB transcripts were sequenced. Clones were read by immunoSEQ multiplex PCR, and TCRdb kept only the in-frame ones, dropping some. The sample contains 250,000 to 300,000 clones, 7.5% to 9.5% of which appear only once. What was sequenced was central memory CD4+ T cells from blood. This chain links TRBV7-7 with TRBJ2-2; no clear D gene. The origin of this receptor is a woman between 18 and 29 years old in good health. The CDR3 sequence is CASSFQLTGELFF. The CDR3, as DNA: TGTGCCAGCAGCTTCCAGTTAACGGGGGAGCTGTTTTTT. Supplemented by reference TRBV7-7 and TRBJ2-2, the full variable domain reads GAGVSQSPRYKVTKRGQDVTLRCDPISSHATLYWYQQALGQGPEFLTYFNYEAQPDKSGLPSDRFSAERPEGSISTLTIQRTEQRDSAMYRCASSFQLTGELFFGEGSRLTVL.